These 7 T cell receptor beta chains originate from one sample sequenced in a study of technical replicates of blood from a few donors. Profiled with immunoSEQ multiplex PCR; TCRdb holds only in-frame clones, not every one. The table records approximately 81,000 clones, over 75% of them present only once. Sample: PBMCs. These receptors all stem from a human donor in good health. Some clones in this sample may be carry-over from other donors' samples.

This chain joins TRBV6-5 and TRBJ1-3; possible D gene TRBD1, 6 bases. With 3 bases removed from V and 5 bases from J, the gap between germline ends came to 14 bases. Germline V lookup: CDR1 MNHEY, CDR2 SVGAGI. The CDR3 totals 15 residues. The CDR3 DNA follows: TGTGCCAGCAGTTATGGACAGAGTTTGAGAAACACCATATATTTT. Encoded protein: CASSYGQSLRNTIYF.

The sample holds many counts of this clone. The CDR3 DNA sequence: TGTGCCTGGAGTGCACACGGGGTGACGGAGCGGAATTCACCCCTCCACTTT. It specifies CAWSAHGVTERNSPLHF. The chain has TRBV30 and TRBJ1-6; no clear D gene. The ends were cut back, 1 base at V and 7 bases at J, with 20 bases in the middle. The CDR3 sequence is 17 residues long. Germline-derived CDR1 and CDR2 are GTSNPN and SVGIG (reference sequence).

The chain recombines TRBV6-5 with TRBJ1-5, with a weak D call TRBD1 (6 bases). V lost 8 bases and J lost 0, with 14 bases in between. The CDR3 loop spans 15 amino acids. CDR1 is MNHEY and CDR2 is SVGAGI in the germline V gene. CDR3 sequence (DNA): TGTGCCAGCCGATCGGGGGGCTATAGCAATCAGCCCCAGCATTTT. Translated: CASRSGGYSNQPQHF.

The rearrangement joins TRBV5-8 to TRBJ1-2; D is undetermined. With 1 base removed from V and 3 bases from J, the gap between germline ends came to 10 bases. The germline V gene has CDR1 SGHTS and CDR2 YDEGEE. CDR3 length: 14 residues. The CDR3 loop reads CASSLFRSHYGYTF. As DNA, the CDR3 is TGTGCCAGCAGCTTGTTCCGGTCACACTATGGCTACACCTTC.

The CDR3 nucleotides read TGTGCCAGCAGTTTATCCCTAGTAGTAGATACGCAGTATTTT. Protein sequence: CASSLSLVVDTQYF. V gene TRBV27 combines with J gene TRBJ2-3, with D uncertain. Germline V gene lookup returns CDR1 MNHEY and CDR2 SMNVEV (reference sequence). Trimming left V 0 bases short and J 5 bases short, with 9 bases between. This CDR3 has 14 amino acids.

This chain connects TRBV13 to TRBJ2-5; TRBD1 matches 10 bases. V shed 5 bases, J shed 1 base, and the junction held 10 bases outside the gene matches. The CDR3 has 17 amino acids. Germline V gene sequence: CDR1 PRHDT, CDR2 FYEKMQ (reference sequence). CDR3 residues: CASSLRKRQGAQETQYF. For the CDR3, the DNA is TGTGCCAGCAGCCTTAGGAAGCGACAGGGGGCCCAAGAGACCCAGTACTTC.

This clone was counted once. The CDR3 reads CASSMSGGRSYNEQFF. The CDR3, as DNA: TGTGCCAGCAGCATGAGCGGGGGCCGCTCCTACAATGAGCAGTTCTTC. The genes are TRBV11-2 and TRBJ2-1; 8 bases match TRBD2. In germline, CDR1 is SGHAT, CDR2 FQNNGV. CDR3 length: 16 amino acids. V dropped 5 bases and J dropped 0; count of bases not matched to a gene: 6.